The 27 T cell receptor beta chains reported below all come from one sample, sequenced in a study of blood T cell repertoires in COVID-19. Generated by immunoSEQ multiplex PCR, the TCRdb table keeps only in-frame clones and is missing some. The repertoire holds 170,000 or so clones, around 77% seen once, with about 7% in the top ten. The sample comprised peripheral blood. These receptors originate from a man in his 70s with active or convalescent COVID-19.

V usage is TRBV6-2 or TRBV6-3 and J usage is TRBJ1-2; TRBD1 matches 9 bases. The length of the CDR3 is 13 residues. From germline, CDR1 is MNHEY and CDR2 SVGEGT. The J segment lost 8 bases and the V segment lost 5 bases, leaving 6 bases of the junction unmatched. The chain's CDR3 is CASSGGQGYGYTF. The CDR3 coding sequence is TGTGCCAGCAGTGGGGGACAGGGATACGGCTACACCTTC.

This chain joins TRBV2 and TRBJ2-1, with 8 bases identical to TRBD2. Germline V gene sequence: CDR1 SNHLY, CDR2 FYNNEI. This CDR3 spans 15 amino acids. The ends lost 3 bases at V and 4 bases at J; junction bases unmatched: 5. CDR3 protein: CASSDSGGPYNEQFF. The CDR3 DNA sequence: TGTGCCAGCAGTGACTCGGGAGGGCCGTACAATGAGCAGTTCTTC.

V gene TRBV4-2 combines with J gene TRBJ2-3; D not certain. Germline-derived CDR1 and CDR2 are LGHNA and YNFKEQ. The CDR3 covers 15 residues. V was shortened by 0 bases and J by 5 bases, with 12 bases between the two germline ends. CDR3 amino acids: CASSQERSGGDTQYF. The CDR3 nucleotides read TGTGCCAGCAGCCAAGAAAGGAGTGGCGGAGATACGCAGTATTTT.

The CDR3 DNA is TGTGCCAGTAGCCCTCAGGGACAGGGAAGCAATCAGCCCCAGCATTTT. It encodes CASSPQGQGSNQPQHF. This sequence joins TRBV19 and TRBJ1-5, with 9 bases aligning to TRBD1. This CDR3 has 16 residues. V trimming: 6 bases; J trimming: 1 base; junction bases outside the gene matches: 7. Germline values: CDR1 LNHDA, CDR2 SQIVND (reference sequence).

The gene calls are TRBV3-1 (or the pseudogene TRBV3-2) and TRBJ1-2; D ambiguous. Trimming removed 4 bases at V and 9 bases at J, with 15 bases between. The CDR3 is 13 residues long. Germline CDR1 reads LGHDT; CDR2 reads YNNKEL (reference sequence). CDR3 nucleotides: TGTGCCAGCAGCCCCACGGGAGTAGAAAGCTACACCTTC. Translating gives CASSPTGVESYTF.

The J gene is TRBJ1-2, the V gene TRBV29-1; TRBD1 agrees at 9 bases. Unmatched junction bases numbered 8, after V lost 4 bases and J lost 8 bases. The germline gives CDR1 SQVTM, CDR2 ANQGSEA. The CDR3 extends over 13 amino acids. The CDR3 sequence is CSVVAQGAEGYTF. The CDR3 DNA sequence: TGCAGCGTTGTAGCACAGGGGGCGGAAGGCTACACCTTC.

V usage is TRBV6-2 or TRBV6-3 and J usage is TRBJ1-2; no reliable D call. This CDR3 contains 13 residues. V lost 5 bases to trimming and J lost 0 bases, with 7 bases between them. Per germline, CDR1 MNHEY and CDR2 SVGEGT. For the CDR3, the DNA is TGTGCCAGCAGTCTGTCCTCTAACTATGGCTACACCTTC. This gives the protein CASSLSSNYGYTF.

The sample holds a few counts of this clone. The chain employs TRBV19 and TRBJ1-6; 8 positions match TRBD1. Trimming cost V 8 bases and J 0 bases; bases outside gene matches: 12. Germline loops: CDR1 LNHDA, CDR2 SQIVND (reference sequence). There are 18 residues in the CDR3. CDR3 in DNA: TGTGCCAGTTCCGATGAATCCAGGGGGCTCTCCTATAATTCACCCCTCCACTTT. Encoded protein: CASSDESRGLSYNSPLHF. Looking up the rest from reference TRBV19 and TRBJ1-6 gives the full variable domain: DGGITQSPKYLFRKEGQNVTLSCEQNLNHDAMYWYRQDPGQGLRLIYYSQIVNDFQKGDIAEGYSVSREKKESFPLTVTSAQKNPTAFYLCASSDESRGLSYNSPLHFGNGTRLTVT.

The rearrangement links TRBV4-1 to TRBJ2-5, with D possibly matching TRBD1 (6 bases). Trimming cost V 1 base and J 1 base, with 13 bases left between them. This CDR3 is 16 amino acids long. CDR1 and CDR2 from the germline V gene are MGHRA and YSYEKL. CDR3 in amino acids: CASSQGIQGLQETQYF. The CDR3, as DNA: TGCGCCAGCAGCCAAGGGATACAGGGCCTCCAAGAGACCCAGTACTTC.

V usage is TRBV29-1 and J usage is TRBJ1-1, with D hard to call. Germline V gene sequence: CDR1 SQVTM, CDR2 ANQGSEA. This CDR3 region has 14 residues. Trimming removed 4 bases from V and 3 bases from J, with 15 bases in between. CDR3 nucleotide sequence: TGCAGCGTTGCCTATACCGGGTCCTACACTGAAGCTTTCTTT. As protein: CSVAYTGSYTEAFF.

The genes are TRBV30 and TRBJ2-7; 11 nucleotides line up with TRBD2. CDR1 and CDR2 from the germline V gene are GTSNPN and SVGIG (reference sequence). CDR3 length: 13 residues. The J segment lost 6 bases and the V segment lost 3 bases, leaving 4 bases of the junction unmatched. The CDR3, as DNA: TGTGCCTGGAGCCCCGGGACTAGCGGCGAGCAGTACTTC. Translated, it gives CAWSPGTSGEQYF.

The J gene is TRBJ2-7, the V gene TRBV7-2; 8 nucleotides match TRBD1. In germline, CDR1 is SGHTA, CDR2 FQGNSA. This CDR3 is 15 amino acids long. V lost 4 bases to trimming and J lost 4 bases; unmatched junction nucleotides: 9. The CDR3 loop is CASSSTGTGHYEQYF. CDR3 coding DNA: TGTGCCAGCAGCTCAACCGGGACAGGTCATTACGAGCAGTACTTC.

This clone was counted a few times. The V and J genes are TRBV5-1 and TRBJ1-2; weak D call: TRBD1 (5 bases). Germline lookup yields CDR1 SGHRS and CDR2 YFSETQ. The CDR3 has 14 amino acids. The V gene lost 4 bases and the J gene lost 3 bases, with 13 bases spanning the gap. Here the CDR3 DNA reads TGCGCCAGCAGCCCGGGTGCAGGGCACTATGGCTACACCTTC. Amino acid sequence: CASSPGAGHYGYTF. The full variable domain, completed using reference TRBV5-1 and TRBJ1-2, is KAGVTQTPRYLIKTRGQQVTLSCSPISGHRSVSWYQQTPGQGLQFLFEYFSETQRNKGNFPGRFSGRQFSNSRSEMNVSTLELGDSALYLCASSPGAGHYGYTFGSGTRLTVV.

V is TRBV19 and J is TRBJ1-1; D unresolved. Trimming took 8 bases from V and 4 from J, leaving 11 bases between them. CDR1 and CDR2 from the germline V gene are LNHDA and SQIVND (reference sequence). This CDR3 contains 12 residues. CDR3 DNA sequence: TGTGCCAGTGGAGGGATAGGCACTGAAGCTTTCTTT. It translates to CASGGIGTEAFF.

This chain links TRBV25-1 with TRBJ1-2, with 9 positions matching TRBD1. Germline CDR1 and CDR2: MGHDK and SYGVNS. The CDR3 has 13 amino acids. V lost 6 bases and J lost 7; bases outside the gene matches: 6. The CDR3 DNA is TGTGCCAGCAGCCCCGGGACAGGGACTGGCTACACCTTC. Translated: CASSPGTGTGYTF.

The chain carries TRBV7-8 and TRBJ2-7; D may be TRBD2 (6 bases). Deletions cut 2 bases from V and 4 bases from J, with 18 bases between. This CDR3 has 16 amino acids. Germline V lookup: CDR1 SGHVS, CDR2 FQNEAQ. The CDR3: CASSLPAGTSLYEQYF. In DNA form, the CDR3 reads TGTGCCAGCAGCTTACCAGCCGGGACTTCCCTTTACGAGCAGTACTTC. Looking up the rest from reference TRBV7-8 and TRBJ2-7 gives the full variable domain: GAGVSQSPRYKVAKRGQDVALRCDPISGHVSLFWYQQALGQGPEFLTYFQNEAQLDKSGLPSDRFFAERPEGSVSTLKIQRTQQEDSAVYLCASSLPAGTSLYEQYFGPGTRLTVT.

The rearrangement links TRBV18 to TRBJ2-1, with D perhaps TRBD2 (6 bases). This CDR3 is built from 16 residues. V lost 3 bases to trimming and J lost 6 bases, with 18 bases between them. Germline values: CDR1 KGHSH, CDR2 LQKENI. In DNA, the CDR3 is TGTGCCAGCTCACCTGGAGGGAATTTAGTGCGCAATGAGCAGTTCTTC. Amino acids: CASSPGGNLVRNEQFF.

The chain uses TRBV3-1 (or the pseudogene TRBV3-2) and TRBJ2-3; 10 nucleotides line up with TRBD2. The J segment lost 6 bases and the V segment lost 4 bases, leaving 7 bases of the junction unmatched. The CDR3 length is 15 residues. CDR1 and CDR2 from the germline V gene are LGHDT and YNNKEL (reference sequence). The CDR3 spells CASSRAGGPWDTQYF. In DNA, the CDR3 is TGTGCCAGCAGCCGAGCGGGGGGGCCATGGGATACGCAGTATTTT.

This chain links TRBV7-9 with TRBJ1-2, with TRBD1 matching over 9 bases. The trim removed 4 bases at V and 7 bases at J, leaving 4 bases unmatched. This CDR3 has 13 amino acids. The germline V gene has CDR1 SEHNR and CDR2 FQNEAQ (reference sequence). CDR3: CASSSGQGGGYTF. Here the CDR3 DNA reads TGTGCCAGCAGCTCGGGACAGGGAGGTGGCTACACCTTC.

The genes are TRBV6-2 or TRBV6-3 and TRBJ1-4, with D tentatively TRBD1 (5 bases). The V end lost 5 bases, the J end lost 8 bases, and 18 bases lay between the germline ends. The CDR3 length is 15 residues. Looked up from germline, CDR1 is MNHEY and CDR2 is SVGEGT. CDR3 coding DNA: TGTGCCAGCAGTCCATTACTGTCCGGGGGAGAAAAACTGTTTTTT. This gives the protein CASSPLLSGGEKLFF.

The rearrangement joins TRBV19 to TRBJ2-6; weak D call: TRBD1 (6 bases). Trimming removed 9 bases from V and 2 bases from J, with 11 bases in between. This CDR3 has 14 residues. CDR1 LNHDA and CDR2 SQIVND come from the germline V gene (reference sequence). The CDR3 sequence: CASRQVAGANVLTF. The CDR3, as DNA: TGTGCCAGCCGACAGGTCGCTGGGGCCAACGTCCTGACTTTC.

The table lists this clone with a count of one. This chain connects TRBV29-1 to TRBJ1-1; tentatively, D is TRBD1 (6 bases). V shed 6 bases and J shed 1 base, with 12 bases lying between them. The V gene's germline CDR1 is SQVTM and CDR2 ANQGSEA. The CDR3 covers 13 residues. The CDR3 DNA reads TGCAGCGTGGGACCACAGGGGAACACTGAAGCTTTCTTT. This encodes CSVGPQGNTEAFF.

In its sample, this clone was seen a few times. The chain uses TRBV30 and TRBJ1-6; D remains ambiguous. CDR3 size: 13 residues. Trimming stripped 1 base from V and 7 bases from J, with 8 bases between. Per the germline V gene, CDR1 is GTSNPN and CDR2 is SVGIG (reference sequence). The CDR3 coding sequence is TGTGCCTGGAGTGGAGGACTGAATTCACCCCTCCACTTT. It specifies CAWSGGLNSPLHF.

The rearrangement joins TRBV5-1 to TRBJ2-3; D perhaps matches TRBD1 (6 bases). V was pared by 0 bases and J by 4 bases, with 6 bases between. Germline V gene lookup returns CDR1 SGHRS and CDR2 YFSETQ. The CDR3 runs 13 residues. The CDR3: CASSLEGADTQYF. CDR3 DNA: TGCGCCAGCAGCTTGGAGGGGGCAGATACGCAGTATTTT. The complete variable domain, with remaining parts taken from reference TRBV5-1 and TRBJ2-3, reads KAGVTQTPRYLIKTRGQQVTLSCSPISGHRSVSWYQQTPGQGLQFLFEYFSETQRNKGNFPGRFSGRQFSNSRSEMNVSTLELGDSALYLCASSLEGADTQYFGPGTRLTVL.

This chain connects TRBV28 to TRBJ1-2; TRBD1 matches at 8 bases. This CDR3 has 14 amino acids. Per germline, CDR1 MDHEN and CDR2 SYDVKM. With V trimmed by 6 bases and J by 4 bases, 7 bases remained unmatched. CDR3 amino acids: CASREQGEVYGYTF. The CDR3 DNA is TGTGCCAGCAGAGAACAGGGGGAGGTCTATGGCTACACCTTC.

The CDR3: CASSLTSGRTQYF. CDR3 DNA: TGTGCCAGCTCTCTTACTAGCGGGAGAACCCAGTACTTC. The rearrangement uses TRBV18 and TRBJ2-7, with 11 nucleotides matching TRBD2. Trimming cost V 6 bases and J 10 bases; bases outside gene matches: 8. In germline, CDR1 is KGHSH, CDR2 LQKENI. The CDR3 length is 13 residues. The whole variable domain, remainder taken from reference TRBV18 and TRBJ2-7, is NAGVMQNPRHLVRRRGQEARLRCSPMKGHSHVYWYRQLPEEGLKFMVYLQKENIIDESGMPKERFSAEFPKEGPSILRIQQVVRGDSAAYFCASSLTSGRTQYFGPGTRLTVT.

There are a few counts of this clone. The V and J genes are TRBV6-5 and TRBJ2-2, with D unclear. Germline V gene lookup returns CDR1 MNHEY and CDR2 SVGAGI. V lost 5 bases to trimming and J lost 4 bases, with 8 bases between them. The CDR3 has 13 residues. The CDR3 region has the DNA TGTGCCAGCAGTCCTTCCGGCACCGGGGAGCTGTTTTTT. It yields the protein CASSPSGTGELFF.